The 11 T cell receptor beta chains listed next were all sequenced from one sample in a study of T cell changes during pregnancy in multiple sclerosis. Clones were sequenced by immunoSEQ multiplex PCR, and TCRdb holds only the in-frame ones, with some missing. The repertoire holds some 36,000 clones, with just over 90% as singletons. The sample here was peripheral blood, taken in the second trimester of pregnancy. These receptors originate from a female donor in good health, enrolled as a control in a pregnancy study.

The rearrangement uses TRBV19 and TRBJ1-1; D uncertain. V lost 9 bases to trimming and J lost 3 bases, with 11 bases between them. The CDR3 has 12 residues. Germline V gene sequence: CDR1 LNHDA, CDR2 SQIVND (reference sequence). The CDR3 nucleotides read TGTGCCAGATGGGAGTCGTACACTGAAGCTTTCTTT. This codes for CARWESYTEAFF. Variable domain in full (rest from reference TRBV19 and TRBJ1-1): DGGITQSPKYLFRKEGQNVTLSCEQNLNHDAMYWYRQDPGQGLRLIYYSQIVNDFQKGDIAEGYSVSREKKESFPLTVTSAQKNPTAFYLCARWESYTEAFFGQGTRLTVV.

This chain connects TRBV28 to TRBJ1-5; 8 nucleotides align to TRBD1. V dropped 5 bases and J dropped 5; count of bases not matched to a gene: 8. The CDR3 extends over 15 amino acids. CDR1 and CDR2 from the germline V gene are MDHEN and SYDVKM. The CDR3 bases are TGTGCCAGCAGTGGGACAGGATTAGGCCATCAGCCCCAGCATTTT. Translating gives CASSGTGLGHQPQHF.

This clone showed up just once. J is TRBJ2-3 and V is TRBV19; 7 nucleotides agree with TRBD1. CDR1 LNHDA and CDR2 SQIVND come from the germline V gene (reference sequence). This CDR3 has 14 residues. Unmatched junction bases numbered 9, after V lost 5 bases and J lost 7 bases. The CDR3 DNA reads as TGTGCCAGTAGTGGGACAGTGTCAGATAATACGCAGTATTTT. Translation gives CASSGTVSDNTQYF. The full variable domain, its missing parts supplied by reference TRBV19 and TRBJ2-3, is DGGITQSPKYLFRKEGQNVTLSCEQNLNHDAMYWYRQDPGQGLRLIYYSQIVNDFQKGDIAEGYSVSREKKESFPLTVTSAQKNPTAFYLCASSGTVSDNTQYFGPGTRLTVL.

This chain connects TRBV7-9 to TRBJ1-1, with 7 bases lining up with TRBD1. The CDR3 has 18 residues. CDR1 and CDR2 (germline): SEHNR, FQNEAQ (reference sequence). The ends lost 5 bases at V and 4 bases at J; junction bases unmatched: 19. Here the CDR3 DNA reads TGTGCCAGCAGCGATCTCCCGACAGGGACTGATTTGGCCACTGAAGCTTTCTTT. It is translated as CASSDLPTGTDLATEAFF.

V gene TRBV18 combines with J gene TRBJ2-7; D ambiguous. V dropped 1 base and J dropped 5 bases, with 6 bases sitting between them. The CDR3 extends over 12 amino acids. CDR1 and CDR2 from the germline V gene are KGHSH and LQKENI. CDR3 in amino acids: CASSPQRDEQYF. CDR3 nucleotide sequence: TGTGCCAGCTCACCACAACGAGACGAGCAGTACTTC.

The chain combines TRBV5-1 with TRBJ2-1; D remains ambiguous. The CDR3 is 15 amino acids. Germline-derived CDR1 and CDR2 are SGHRS and YFSETQ. V dropped 2 bases and J dropped 0 bases, with 9 bases sitting between them. In nucleotides, the CDR3 is TGCGCCAGCAGCTTCGGTCTGAGCTCCTACAATGAGCAGTTCTTC. It specifies CASSFGLSSYNEQFF.

The rearrangement joins TRBV4-2 to TRBJ2-3; the match to TRBD2 covers 12 bases. V shed 4 bases and J 14 bases; nucleotides not matched to a gene: 10. The CDR3 spans 14 residues. Germline V gives CDR1 LGHNA, CDR2 YNFKEQ. CDR3 bases: TGTGCCAGCAGCCCGCTTGCGACTAGCGGGGGCATGTATTTT. As protein: CASSPLATSGGMYF.

The chain employs TRBV7-2 and TRBJ2-7; D remains ambiguous. CDR1 SGHTA and CDR2 FQGNSA come from the germline V gene. The length of the CDR3 is 16 residues. Trimming removed 1 base at V and 5 bases at J, with 18 bases between. Written as DNA, the CDR3 is TGTGCCAGCAGCTTAGGGTACTCCGCCCCACTGGACGAGCAGTACTTC. Its translation is CASSLGYSAPLDEQYF.

The chain recombines TRBV30 with TRBJ2-7; the D gene is possibly TRBD1 (5 bases). Germline CDR1 GTSNPN, CDR2 SVGIG (reference sequence). This CDR3 is 13 amino acids long. Trimming removed 0 bases at V and 2 bases at J, with 8 bases between. The CDR3 DNA sequence: TGTGCCTGGAGTGTACAGGAGCCCTACGAGCAGTACTTC. It codes for CAWSVQEPYEQYF.

The chain uses TRBV6-1 and TRBJ1-1; the D is unclear. The length of the CDR3 is 15 residues. Germline V gives CDR1 MNHNS, CDR2 SASEGT. V was pared by 0 bases and J by 1 base, with 9 bases between. CDR3 sequence: CASSEAIGRNTEAFF. In DNA form, the CDR3 reads TGTGCCAGCAGTGAAGCGATAGGGAGGAACACTGAAGCTTTCTTT.

The V gene is TRBV4-3, the J gene TRBJ2-1; 8 bases fit TRBD2. After removal of 0 bases from V and 4 bases from J, the junction contained 5 bases not matched to a gene. This CDR3 is 16 amino acids long. Looked up from germline, CDR1 is LGHNA and CDR2 is YSLEER. The CDR3 DNA follows: TGCGCCAGCAGCCAAGATACTAGCGGAGGTTACAATGAGCAGTTCTTC. It encodes CASSQDTSGGYNEQFF.